In its sample, the clone carrying this TCR beta chain was seen a few times. CDR3 length equals 16 residues. V was pared by 1 base and J by 5 bases, with 14 bases between. In germline, CDR1 is MGHRA, CDR2 YSYEKL. Repertoires were generated with immunoSEQ multiplex PCR, while TCRdb's copy carries only in-frame clones and drops some. The sample yields roughly 720,000 clones, 90% seen once. These data originate in a study of shared clonotypes between healthy human individuals. This clonotype was obtained from a man aged 18 to 30 in good health. Some clones in this sample may be carry-over from other donors' samples. The chain carries TRBV4-1 and TRBJ1-4, with D possibly matching TRBD1 (6 bases). Input material: memory CD8+ T cells from PBMCs. As for subset: CD45RO+ cells pooled with CCR7-negative TemRA cells. CDR3 DNA sequence: TGCGCCAGCAGCCAAGCAGTAGGACAGTGGAATGAAAAACTGTTTTTT. Encoded protein: CASSQAVGQWNEKLFF.